The present T cell receptor beta chain was sequenced within a study of shared clonotypes between healthy human individuals. Study-wide background: The study drew on a couple of women and a few men aged 18 to 49 as donors.

Assay runs were performed at deep level. The authors distributed each subset's genomic DNA evenly over several immunoSEQ plates. Sequencing was performed with immunoSEQ multiplex PCR; in TCRdb, only in-frame clones are kept and a portion is missing. The sample holds about 1.4 million clones, roughly 96% seen once. Study results and limitations: The study found lower generation probabilities in non-shared clonotypes than in those shared by all four donors.

About this clone itself: Its antigen is still unknown.

Specimen: naive CD4+ T cells sorted from blood. Subset indicated: CD45RA+ positively selected. The receptor comes from a man aged 25-45 years in good health.

CDR3 region: CASSFIGAQTYNEQFF. The CDR3, as DNA: TGCGCCAGCAGCTTTATCGGAGCGCAAACCTACAATGAGCAGTTCTTC. The V gene is TRBV5-1, the J gene TRBJ2-1; D is ambiguous. Looked up from germline, CDR1 is SGHRS and CDR2 is YFSETQ. This CDR3 has 16 amino acids. Between the trimmed V and J ends, which lost 2 bases and 2 bases, there was a span of 14 bases.